Below, 16 T cell receptor beta chains from the same sample are listed, as sequenced in a study of glioma-infiltrating T cells. The iRepertoire nested amplicon-rescue multiplex PCR amplified TCR alpha and beta CDR3s from RNA. In TCRdb, the multiplex PCR reads were re-called with MiXCR into one record per CDR3 protein. The profile covers about 140,000 distinct CDR3 sequences, with approximately 40% appearing a single time and around 20% taken by the ten largest. Sequencing input: glioma tissue, nonneoplastic brain tissue, or PBMCs (not recorded which). These receptors all come from a human donor with low-grade glioma or glioblastoma, undergoing nonglioma brain surgery, or in good health (not recorded which).

This clonotype was counted at least ten times. The V and J genes are TRBV20-1 and TRBJ1-5; D is unresolved. V was shortened by 0 bases and J by 1 base, with 10 bases between the two germline ends. The CDR3 spans 15 residues. Germline V lookup: CDR1 DFQATT, CDR2 SNEGSKA (reference sequence). The CDR3 bases are TGCAGTGCTAGAGAGGGCCTTGTAAGCAATCAGCCCCAGCATTTT. This gives the protein CSAREGLVSNQPQHF.

The V call is TRBV29-1, the J call TRBJ2-3; D is unresolved. The CDR3 spans 12 residues. The germline gives CDR1 SQVTM, CDR2 ANQGSEA. V dropped 7 bases and J dropped 5 bases, with 13 bases sitting between them. Here the CDR3 reads CSARQGLDTQYF. For the CDR3, the DNA is TGCAGCGCAAGACAAGGGTTAGATACGCAGTATTTT.

This clonotype was detected once. The CDR3 DNA sequence: TGTGCCAGCAGTCTAACGGGGGTAATCCAAGAGACCCAGTACTTC. Translation: CASSLTGVIQETQYF. The chain recombines TRBV2 with TRBJ2-5, with D perhaps TRBD2 (6 bases). Germline loops: CDR1 SNHLY, CDR2 FYNNEI. There are 15 residues in the CDR3. Trimming removed 5 bases at V and 1 base at J, with 14 bases between.

This clonotype was counted only a few times. This chain connects TRBV7-6 to TRBJ1-1; D gene uncertain. V was pared by 2 bases and J by 8 bases, with 6 bases between. This CDR3 comprises 11 residues. Germline assignment: CDR1 SGHVS and CDR2 FNYEAQ. In DNA, the CDR3 is TGTGCCAGCAGCTTACGCAGGGAAGCTTTCTTT. Its translation: CASSLRREAFF.

This chain links TRBV27 with TRBJ2-2; D is undetermined. The germline V gene encodes CDR1 MNHEY and CDR2 SMNVEV (reference sequence). V gave up 4 bases and J gave up 0 bases, with 6 bases separating them. The CDR3 loop spans 14 amino acids. The CDR3 coding sequence is TGTGCCAGCAGTTCAGCCCCGAACACCGGGGAGCTGTTTTTT. It codes for CASSSAPNTGELFF.

This clonotype was recorded a few times. The chain links TRBV11-2 to TRBJ2-7; D possibly uses TRBD1 or TRBD2 (5 bases each). CDR1 is SGHAT, CDR2 FQNNGV, per germline. CDR3 size: 15 residues. Trimming shortened V by 1 base and J by 2 bases, and 12 bases separated the two germline ends. CDR3 residues: CASSLAGTGTYEQYF. The CDR3 bases are TGTGCCAGCAGCTTAGCCGGGACGGGAACCTACGAGCAGTACTTC.

CDR3: CSAGTSVTKETQYF. In DNA, the CDR3 is TGCAGTGCTGGGACTAGCGTGACGAAAGAGACCCAGTACTTC. V usage is TRBV20-1 and J usage is TRBJ2-5; 10 nucleotides align to TRBD2. This CDR3 is 14 amino acids long. With 5 bases clipped from V and 3 bases from J, the junction kept 6 bases outside the gene matches. Germline-derived CDR1 and CDR2 are DFQATT and SNEGSKA (reference sequence).

CDR3 DNA: TGTGCCAGCAACCCGGGTCCTCGCGGAGGACGACAGCCCGATACGCAGTATTTT. It codes for CASNPGPRGGRQPDTQYF. The chain uses TRBV6-1 and TRBJ2-3; either TRBD1 or TRBD2 may fit D (5 bases each). Germline V lookup: CDR1 MNHNS, CDR2 SASEGT. This CDR3 region has 18 residues. V was cut by 7 bases and J by 6 bases, with 29 bases left in between.

This chain connects TRBV20-1 to TRBJ1-5; no firm D call. Germline V gene sequence: CDR1 DFQATT, CDR2 SNEGSKA (reference sequence). The CDR3 covers 13 residues. The V end was cut by 3 bases, the J end by 4 bases, with 10 bases between. CDR3 DNA sequence: TGCAGTGCTAGGCTCAGCCAAAATCAGCCCCAGCATTTT. Protein: CSARLSQNQPQHF.

The chain combines TRBV2 with TRBJ1-2, with TRBD1 as a possible D gene (5 bases). The germline CDR1 and CDR2 sequences are SNHLY and FYNNEI. The germline V and J ends were trimmed by 3 bases and 3 bases, with 11 bases remaining between them. The CDR3 is 14 residues long. This CDR3 is CASSDRVDDYGYTF. The DNA for the CDR3 is TGTGCCAGCAGTGACAGGGTGGATGACTATGGCTACACCTTC.

The chain employs TRBV20-1 and TRBJ2-1, with 8 bases aligning to TRBD2. The CDR3 loop spans 13 amino acids. Germline CDR1 and CDR2: DFQATT and SNEGSKA (reference sequence). V was clipped by 6 bases and J by 0 bases; unmatched bases: 1. Written as DNA, the CDR3 is TGCAGTGCCAGCGGGGGCTCCTACAATGAGCAGTTCTTC. It is translated as CSASGGSYNEQFF.

This sequence joins TRBV7-8 and TRBJ1-6; no clear D. CDR1 and CDR2 (germline): SGHVS, FQNEAQ. This CDR3 is built from 14 residues. The germline V and J ends were trimmed by 5 bases and 4 bases, with 9 bases remaining between them. The CDR3 loop reads CASSLQIYNSPLHF. The DNA for the CDR3 is TGTGCCAGCAGCCTCCAGATTTATAATTCACCCCTCCACTTT. Combining the CDR3 with reference TRBV7-8 and TRBJ1-6 gives the whole variable domain GAGVSQSPRYKVAKRGQDVALRCDPISGHVSLFWYQQALGQGPEFLTYFQNEAQLDKSGLPSDRFFAERPEGSVSTLKIQRTQQEDSAVYLCASSLQIYNSPLHFGNGTRLTVT.

Comment on this clonotype: This clone may be a read error of a much larger clone one base away. The rearrangement uses TRBV28 and TRBJ1-6; D is unresolved. The V end lost 7 bases, the J end lost 4 bases, and 8 bases lay between the germline ends. Germline V gene data show CDR1 as MDHEN and CDR2 as SYDVKM. CDR3 size: 13 residues. CDR3 coding DNA: TGTGCCAGCATGGACCGATATAATTCACCCCTCCACTTT. Translating it yields CASMDRYNSPLHF.

V and J are TRBV29-1 and TRBJ2-2; no clear D. CDR1 and CDR2 from the germline V gene are SQVTM and ANQGSEA. The CDR3 has 13 residues. V lost 6 bases, J lost 0 bases, and 8 bases lay in between. CDR3 amino acids: CSVLGSNTGELFF. In nucleotides, the CDR3 is TGCAGCGTCTTAGGGTCGAACACCGGGGAGCTGTTTTTT.

DNA for the CDR3: TGTGCCAGCCGTTCAAGCCCAAGGACGACGCGCGCAGATACGCAGTATTTT. Residues: CASRSSPRTTRADTQYF. The V call is TRBV28, the J call TRBJ2-3; D not resolved. The V end was cut by 8 bases, the J end by 4 bases, with 25 bases between. This CDR3 is built from 17 residues. Looked up from germline, CDR1 is MDHEN and CDR2 is SYDVKM.

This chain uses TRBV7-9 with TRBJ2-7; D is tentatively TRBD1 or TRBD2 (5 bases each). Germline assignment: CDR1 SEHNR and CDR2 FQNEAQ (reference sequence). The CDR3 consists of 11 residues. V was cut by 2 bases and J by 12 bases, with 11 bases left in between. The CDR3 loop reads CASSLQGVGYF. CDR3 DNA: TGTGCCAGCAGCTTACAGGGAGTTGGGTACTTC.